The 8 T cell receptor beta chains given below trace back to one sample, sequenced in a study of T cell repertoires in cytomegalovirus infection. TCRdb called the reads again in MiXCR, with one record for every CDR3 protein. In the table there are 450,000 to 650,000 distinct CDR3 sequences, around 27% of which are singletons. The sample was PBMCs. These receptors were taken from a human donor in good health (CMV status not recorded). Some clones in this sample may be carry-over from other donors' samples.

This chain joins TRBV15 and TRBJ2-5, with 7 positions matching TRBD1. Trimming at V came to 4 bases and at J to 8 bases, leaving 16 bases not matched to a gene. CDR1 is LNHNV and CDR2 is YYDKDF in the germline V gene (reference sequence). The CDR3 covers 16 residues. In nucleotides, the CDR3 is TGTGCCACCAGCACTGTATTACAGGGGAGCCGGGGAACCCAGTACTTC. Its protein product is CATSTVLQGSRGTQYF.

This clonotype was counted once. The chain employs TRBV6-1 and TRBJ2-5, with D perhaps matching TRBD2 (5 bases). There are 18 residues in the CDR3. Germline V gene sequence: CDR1 MNHNS, CDR2 SASEGT. Trimming removed 5 bases from V and 0 bases from J, with 22 bases in between. The CDR3 DNA reads TGTGCCAGCAGTTACCTTTGGGGAGCGGATCAGTACCAAGAGACCCAGTACTTC. Its translation: CASSYLWGADQYQETQYF.

The CDR3 protein is CATRGSFGQPQHF. The CDR3 coding sequence is TGTGCCACCAGGGGAAGCTTTGGTCAGCCCCAGCATTTT. The rearrangement uses TRBV19 and TRBJ1-5; D perhaps matches TRBD1 (6 bases). Trimming pared 10 bases from V and 6 bases from J, leaving 16 bases between. CDR3 length: 13 amino acids. The germline V gene has CDR1 LNHDA and CDR2 SQIVND (reference sequence).

This clonotype was detected ten times or more. This chain uses TRBV12-3 or TRBV12-4 with TRBJ1-2; 7 bases map to TRBD1. V was clipped by 5 bases and J by 4 bases; unmatched bases: 10. The CDR3 is made up of 15 amino acids. CDR3 DNA sequence: TGTGCCAGCAGTCACACCGACAGGGCGGGCTATGGCTACACCTTC. This gives the protein CASSHTDRAGYGYTF.

This clonotype was counted at least ten times. The V and J genes are TRBV7-2 and TRBJ2-3, with D possibly matching TRBD1 (5 bases). Germline loops: CDR1 SGHTA, CDR2 FQGNSA. The CDR3 runs 14 residues. V was cut by 1 base and J by 6 bases, with 11 bases left in between. CDR3 nucleotides: TGTGCCAGCAGCTTAGACAGGTATCTGGATACGCAGTATTTT. It specifies CASSLDRYLDTQYF.

This clonotype has ten or more counts. The chain employs TRBV6-2 or TRBV6-3 and TRBJ2-1; maybe TRBD2 (5 bases). CDR1 and CDR2 from the germline V gene are MNHEY and SVGEGT. The V end lost 6 bases, the J end lost 8 bases, and 20 bases lay between the germline ends. This CDR3 contains 15 residues. This chain's CDR3 is CASSVRGRMWDEQFF. The CDR3 nucleotides are TGTGCCAGCAGCGTTAGAGGGAGAATGTGGGATGAGCAGTTCTTC.

V is TRBV7-9 and J is TRBJ1-2, with D possibly being TRBD1 (5 bases). CDR1 is SEHNR and CDR2 is FQNEAQ in the germline V gene (reference sequence). This CDR3 contains 15 residues. V shed 1 base and J shed 0 bases, with 9 bases lying between them. CDR3: CASSLERGSNYGYTF. The DNA of the CDR3 is TGTGCCAGCAGCTTAGAAAGGGGTTCTAACTATGGCTACACCTTC.

This clonotype was seen once. The V call is TRBV20-1, the J call TRBJ2-1; D is unclear. The V and J ends lost 0 bases and 4 bases respectively, with 10 bases between them. From germline, CDR1 is DFQATT and CDR2 SNEGSKA (reference sequence). This CDR3 is built from 14 residues. The CDR3: CSARDREGYNEQFF. CDR3 coding DNA: TGCAGTGCTAGAGATCGAGAAGGGTACAATGAGCAGTTCTTC.